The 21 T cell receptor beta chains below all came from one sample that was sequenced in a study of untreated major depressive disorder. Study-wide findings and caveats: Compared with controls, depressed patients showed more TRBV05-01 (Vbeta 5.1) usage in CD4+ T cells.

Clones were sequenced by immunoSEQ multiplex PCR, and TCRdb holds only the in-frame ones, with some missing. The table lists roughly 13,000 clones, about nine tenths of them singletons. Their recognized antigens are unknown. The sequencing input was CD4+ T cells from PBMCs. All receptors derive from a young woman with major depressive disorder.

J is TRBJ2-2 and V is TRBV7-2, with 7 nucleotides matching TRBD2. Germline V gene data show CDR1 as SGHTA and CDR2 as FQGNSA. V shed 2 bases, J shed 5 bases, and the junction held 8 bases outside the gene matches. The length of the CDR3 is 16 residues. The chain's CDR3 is CASSLLGGRQTGELFF. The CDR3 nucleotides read TGTGCCAGCAGCTTACTGGGCGGGAGACAAACCGGGGAGCTGTTTTTT.

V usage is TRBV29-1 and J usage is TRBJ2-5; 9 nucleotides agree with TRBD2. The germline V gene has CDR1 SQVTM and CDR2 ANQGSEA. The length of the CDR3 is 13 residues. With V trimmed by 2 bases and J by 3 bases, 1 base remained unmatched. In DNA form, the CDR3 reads TGCAGCGTTGAACCTAGCGGGAAAGAGACCCAGTACTTC. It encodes CSVEPSGKETQYF.

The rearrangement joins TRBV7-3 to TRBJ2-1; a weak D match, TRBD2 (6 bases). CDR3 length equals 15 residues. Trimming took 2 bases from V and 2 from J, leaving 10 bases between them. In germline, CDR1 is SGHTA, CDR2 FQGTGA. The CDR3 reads CASSLSSATYNEQFF. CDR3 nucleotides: TGTGCCAGCAGCTTATCTAGCGCGACCTACAATGAGCAGTTCTTC.

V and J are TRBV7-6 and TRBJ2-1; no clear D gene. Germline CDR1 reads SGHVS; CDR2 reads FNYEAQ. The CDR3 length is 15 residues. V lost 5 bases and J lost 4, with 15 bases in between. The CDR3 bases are TGTGCCAGCAGCCCAGAAACTTTGGGGTACAATGAGCAGTTCTTC. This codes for CASSPETLGYNEQFF.

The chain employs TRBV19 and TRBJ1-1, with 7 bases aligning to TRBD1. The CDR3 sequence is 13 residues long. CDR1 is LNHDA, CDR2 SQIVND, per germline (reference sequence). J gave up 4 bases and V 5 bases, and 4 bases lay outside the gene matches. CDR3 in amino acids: CASSPRTGTEAFF. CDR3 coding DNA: TGTGCCAGTAGTCCCCGGACAGGCACTGAAGCTTTCTTT.

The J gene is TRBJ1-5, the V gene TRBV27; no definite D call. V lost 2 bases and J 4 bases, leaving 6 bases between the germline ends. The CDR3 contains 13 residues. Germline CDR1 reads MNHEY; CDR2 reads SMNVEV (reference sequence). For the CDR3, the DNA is TGTGCCAGCAGTTTAGACAAAAATCAGCCCCAGCATTTT. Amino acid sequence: CASSLDKNQPQHF.

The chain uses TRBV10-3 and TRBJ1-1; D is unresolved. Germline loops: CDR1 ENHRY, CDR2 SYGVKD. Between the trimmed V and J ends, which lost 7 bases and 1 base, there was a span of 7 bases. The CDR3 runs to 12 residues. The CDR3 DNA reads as TGTGCCATCAAGGATGGGAACACTGAAGCTTTCTTT. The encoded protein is CAIKDGNTEAFF.

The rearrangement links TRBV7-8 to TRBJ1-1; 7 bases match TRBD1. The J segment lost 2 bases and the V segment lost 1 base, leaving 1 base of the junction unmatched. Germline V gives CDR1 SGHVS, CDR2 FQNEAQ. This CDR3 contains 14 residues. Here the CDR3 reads CASSLGTGNTEAFF. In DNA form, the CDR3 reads TGTGCCAGCAGCTTAGGGACAGGTAACACTGAAGCTTTCTTT.

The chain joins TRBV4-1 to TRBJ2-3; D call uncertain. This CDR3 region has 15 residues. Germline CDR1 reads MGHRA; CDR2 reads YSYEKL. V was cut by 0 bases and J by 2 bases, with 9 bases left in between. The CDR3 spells CASSQDLAVTDTQYF. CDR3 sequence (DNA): TGCGCCAGCAGCCAAGATTTAGCAGTCACAGATACGCAGTATTTT.

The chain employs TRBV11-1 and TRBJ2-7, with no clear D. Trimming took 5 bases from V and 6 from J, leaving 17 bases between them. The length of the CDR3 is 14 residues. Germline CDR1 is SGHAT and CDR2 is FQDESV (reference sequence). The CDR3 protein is CASSKTWTGGEQYF. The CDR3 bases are TGTGCCAGCAGCAAAACTTGGACCGGCGGCGAGCAGTACTTC.

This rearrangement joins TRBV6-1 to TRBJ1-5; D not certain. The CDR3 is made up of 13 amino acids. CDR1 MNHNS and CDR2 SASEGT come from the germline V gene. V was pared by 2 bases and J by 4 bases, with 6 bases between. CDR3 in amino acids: CASSESKNQPQHF. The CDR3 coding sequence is TGTGCCAGCAGTGAATCGAAAAATCAGCCCCAGCATTTT.

The CDR3 spells CASSLAGWNTIYF. Here the CDR3 DNA reads TGTGCCAGCAGCTTGGCAGGGTGGAACACCATATATTTT. The J gene is TRBJ1-3, the V gene TRBV5-8, with D maybe TRBD1 (5 bases). This CDR3 region has 13 residues. The V gene's germline CDR1 is SGHTS and CDR2 YDEGEE. V dropped 0 bases and J dropped 7 bases, with 8 bases sitting between them.

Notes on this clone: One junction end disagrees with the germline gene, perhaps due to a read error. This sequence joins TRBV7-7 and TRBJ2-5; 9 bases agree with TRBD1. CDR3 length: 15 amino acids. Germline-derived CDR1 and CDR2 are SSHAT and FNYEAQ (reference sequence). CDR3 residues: CASSLVGTGKETQYF. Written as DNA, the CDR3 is TGTGCTAGCAGCTTAGTGGGGACAGGGAAAGAGACCCAGTACTTC.

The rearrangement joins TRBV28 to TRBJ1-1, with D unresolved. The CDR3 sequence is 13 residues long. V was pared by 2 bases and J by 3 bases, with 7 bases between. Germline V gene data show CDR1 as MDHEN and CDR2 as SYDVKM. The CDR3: CASSLQRYTEAFF. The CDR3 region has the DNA TGTGCCAGCAGTTTACAGAGATACACTGAAGCTTTCTTT.

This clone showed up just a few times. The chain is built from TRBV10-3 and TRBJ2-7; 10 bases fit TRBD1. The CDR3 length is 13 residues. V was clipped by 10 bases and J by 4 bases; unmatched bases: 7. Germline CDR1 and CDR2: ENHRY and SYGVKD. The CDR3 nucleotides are TGTGCCACCGGGACAGGGGCTAATTACGAGCAGTACTTC. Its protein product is CATGTGANYEQYF.

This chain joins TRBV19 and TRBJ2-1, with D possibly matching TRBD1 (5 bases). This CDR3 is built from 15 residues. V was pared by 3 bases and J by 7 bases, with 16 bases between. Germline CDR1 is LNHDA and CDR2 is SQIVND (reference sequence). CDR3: CASSIGLQGRNEQFF. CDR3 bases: TGTGCCAGTAGTATCGGTTTGCAGGGTAGGAATGAGCAGTTCTTC.

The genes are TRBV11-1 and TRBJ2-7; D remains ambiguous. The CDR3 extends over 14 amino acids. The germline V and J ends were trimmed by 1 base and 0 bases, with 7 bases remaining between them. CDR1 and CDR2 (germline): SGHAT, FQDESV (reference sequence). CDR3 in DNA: TGTGCCAGCAGCTTAGGGGGAAGCTCCTACGAGCAGTACTTC. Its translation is CASSLGGSSYEQYF. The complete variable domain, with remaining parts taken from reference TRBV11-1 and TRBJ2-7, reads EAEVAQSPRYKITEKSQAVAFWCDPISGHATLYWYRQILGQGPELLVQFQDESVVDDSQLPKDRFSAERLKGVDSTLKIQPAELGDSAMYLCASSLGGSSYEQYFGPGTRLTVT.

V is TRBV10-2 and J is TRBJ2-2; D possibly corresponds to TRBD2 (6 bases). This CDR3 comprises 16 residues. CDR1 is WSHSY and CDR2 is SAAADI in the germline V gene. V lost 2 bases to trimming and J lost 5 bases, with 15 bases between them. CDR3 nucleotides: TGCGCCAGCAGTGAGCTGGCTAGCGTACAAACCGGGGAGCTGTTTTTT. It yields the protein CASSELASVQTGELFF.

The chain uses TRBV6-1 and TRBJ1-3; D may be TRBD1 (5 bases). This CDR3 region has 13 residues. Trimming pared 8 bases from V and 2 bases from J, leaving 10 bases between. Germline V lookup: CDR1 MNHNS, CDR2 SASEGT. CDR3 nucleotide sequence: TGTGCCAGCCGGGGGTCCCCTGGAAACACCATATATTTT. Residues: CASRGSPGNTIYF.

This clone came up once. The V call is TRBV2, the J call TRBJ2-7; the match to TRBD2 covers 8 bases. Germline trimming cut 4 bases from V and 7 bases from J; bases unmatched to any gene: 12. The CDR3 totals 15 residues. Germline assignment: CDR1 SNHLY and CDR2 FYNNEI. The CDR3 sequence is CASSVFGTSREEQYF. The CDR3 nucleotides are TGTGCCAGCAGTGTGTTCGGGACTAGTCGCGAGGAGCAGTACTTC.

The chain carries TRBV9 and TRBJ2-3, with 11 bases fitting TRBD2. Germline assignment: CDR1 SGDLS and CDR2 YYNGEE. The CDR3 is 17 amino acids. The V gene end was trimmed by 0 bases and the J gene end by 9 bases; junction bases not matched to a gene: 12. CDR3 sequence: CASSVGVSGRAGGTQYF. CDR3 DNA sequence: TGTGCCAGCAGCGTAGGGGTTAGCGGGAGGGCCGGGGGCACGCAGTATTTT.